A selection of T cell receptor beta chains follows, all from one sample in a study of blood T cell repertoires in COVID-19. Sequenced by immunoSEQ multiplex PCR; TCRdb stores in-frame clones only, minus some. The repertoire includes about 160,000 clones, 80% to 90% of them detected once, and about 5.6% sits in the top ten. The sequenced sample consisted of peripheral blood. The receptors here all came from a woman aged 50 to 60 with COVID-19, enrolled during active disease. Both conserved end residues are part of each CDR3. D genes are given only for firm matches. Clone size is stated in some rows and not others, as once, few, many or a class when expanded.

j_gene | v_gene | abundance | d_gene | CDR3nt | CDR3aa
TRBJ1-2 | TRBV2 | . | TRBD1 | TGTGCCAGCAGTCTTCCTGGGACAGGGACTGACGATTATGGCTACACCTTC | CASSLPGTGTDDYGYTF
TRBJ2-5 | TRBV4-1 | . | TRBD1 | TGCGCCAGCAGCCAACCATACCGGGACAGTGAGATGTCCCAGTACTTC | CASSQPYRDSEMSQYF
TRBJ1-6 | TRBV7-9 | once | . | TGTGCCAGCAGCTTAAGGGGGACTAATTCACCCCTCCACTTT | CASSLRGTNSPLHF
TRBJ2-1 | TRBV19 | . | TRBD1 | TGTGCCAGTAGTGCCATCAGGGGGAGTGGATCCAATGAGCAGTTCTTC | CASSAIRGSGSNEQFF
TRBJ1-1 | TRBV29-1 | . | . | TGCAGCGTTGATACGCAGGCTATGACTGAAGCTTTCTTT | CSVDTQAMTEAFF
TRBJ2-5 | TRBV29-1 | . | TRBD1 | TGCAGCGTTCCCGGGACAGACAACGAAGAGACCCAGTACTTC | CSVPGTDNEETQYF
TRBJ2-5 | TRBV10-3 | few | TRBD1 | TGTGCCATCAGGCCCGACAGGGGTGGGGAGACCCAGTACTTC | CAIRPDRGGETQYF
TRBJ1-5 | TRBV5-6 | . | TRBD1 | TGTGCCAGCAGCGCGGGGACGGGGGGACAGGGTATCCGACAGCCCCAGCATTTT | CASSAGTGGQGIRQPQHF
TRBJ2-7 | TRBV6-5 | . | . | TGTGCCAGCAACGCAGGGTTATCGTACGAGCAGTACTTC | CASNAGLSYEQYF
TRBJ2-7 | TRBV21-1 | . | . | TGTGCCAGCAGCCATGGGCCCCGGGACATTTACAACGAGCAGTACTTC | CASSHGPRDIYNEQYF
TRBJ1-6 | TRBV2 | . | TRBD1 | TGTGCCAGCAGTCTGGGACAGGGGTATTCACCCCTCCACTTT | CASSLGQGYSPLHF
TRBJ2-2 | TRBV4-2 | . | TRBD2 | TGTGCCAGCAGCCAACCGGGACTAGCGGGGGGGCATGGCGGGGAGCTGTTTTTT | CASSQPGLAGGHGGELFF
TRBJ2-1 | TRBV28 | . | TRBD1 | TGTGCCAGCAGTTTTATCGGGACAGGGGGGTACAATGAGCAGTTCTTC | CASSFIGTGGYNEQFF
TRBJ2-3 | TRBV6-6 | . | . | TGTGCCAGCAGTCAACGGACGGTTGGAGGGTCCACAGATACGCAGTATTTT | CASSQRTVGGSTDTQYF
TRBJ1-1 | TRBV12-3/TRBV12-4 | few | . | TGTGCCAGCAGTCCCAGGGGGAACACTGAAGCTTTCTTT | CASSPRGNTEAFF
TRBJ2-7 | TRBV7-3 | . | TRBD1 | TGTGCCAGCAGCCCGACAGGGGTGGGGTACGAGCAGTACTTC | CASSPTGVGYEQYF
TRBJ2-5 | TRBV7-2 | . | . | TGTGCCAGCAGCAGGGGAATCCAAGAGACCCAGTACTTC | CASSRGIQETQYF
TRBJ2-3 | TRBV6-2/TRBV6-3 | . | . | TGTGCCAGCAGTTACGTCGGCGGTACGCAGTATTTT | CASSYVGGTQYF
TRBJ1-4 | TRBV19 | . | . | TGTGCCAGTAGACCACCACAGCTTAATGAAAAACTGTTTTTT | CASRPPQLNEKLFF
TRBJ1-1 | TRBV18 | once | . | TGTGCCAGCTCACCTTTATTACAGGGAACAGGTACTGAAGCTTTCTTT | CASSPLLQGTGTEAFF
TRBJ1-1 | TRBV10-3 | . | TRBD1 | TGTGCCATCAGTGGGCTCCTTGCGACAGGGGACGCTTTCTTT | CAISGLLATGDAFF
TRBJ2-2 | TRBV6-5 | . | . | TGTGCCAGCAGTTACTCCGGCACCGGGGAGCTGTTTTTT | CASSYSGTGELFF
TRBJ2-1 | TRBV5-1 | few | TRBD1 | TGCGCCAGCAGCTCAGCAGATTCAGGGGGAAATGAGCAGTTCTTC | CASSSADSGGNEQFF
TRBJ1-4 | TRBV3-1/TRBV3-2 | . | TRBD1 | TGTGCCAGCAGCCACGAACGGACAGGATCCAATGAAAAACTGTTTTTT | CASSHERTGSNEKLFF
TRBJ2-5 | TRBV5-1 | . | TRBD2 | TGCGCCAGCAAGGGACTAGCGGGGACCCAAGAGACCCAGTACTTC | CASKGLAGTQETQYF
TRBJ1-6 | TRBV11-2 | . | . | TGTGCCAGCAGCTTAGTCGATGACACAGGATCCCTCCACTTT | CASSLVDDTGSLHF
TRBJ2-7 | TRBV6-5 | . | . | TGTGCCAGCAGTTATGTCGGGGGTCGGTACGAGCAGTACTTC | CASSYVGGRYEQYF
TRBJ1-2 | TRBV6-1 | . | TRBD1 | TGTGCCAGCAGTGAAGCAGGGGGCGACTATGGCTACACCTTC | CASSEAGGDYGYTF
TRBJ2-2 | TRBV6-4 | . | . | TGTGCCAGCAGTGACTCGGGGCGAACGGGCGGGGAGCTGTTTTTT | CASSDSGRTGGELFF
TRBJ2-7 | TRBV4-2 | . | TRBD2 | TGTGCCAGCAGCCAAGATAGGCTAGCGGGGGGCCTTGGGGAGCAGTACTTC | CASSQDRLAGGLGEQYF
TRBJ2-3 | TRBV30 | . | . | TGTGCCTGGAGTACGGGGAATACAGATACGCAGTATTTT | CAWSTGNTDTQYF
TRBJ2-1 | TRBV6-5 | once | . | TGTGCCAGCAGCCCCGGGGGGCCCCCCTACAATGAGCAGTTCTTC | CASSPGGPPYNEQFF
TRBJ2-1 | TRBV7-9 | . | . | TGTGCCAGCAGCTACAGGGAATGGGAGCAGTTCTTC | CASSYREWEQFF
TRBJ2-4 | TRBV5-1 | . | TRBD2 | TGCGCCAGCAGCGGAGGGACTAGCGGGGGGAAAAACATTCAGTACTTC | CASSGGTSGGKNIQYF
TRBJ2-3 | TRBV28 | . | TRBD2 | TGTGCCTCCTCCGGGGGGGGGCGGCCAGATACGCAGTATTTT | CASSGGGRPDTQYF
TRBJ1-2 | TRBV6-2/TRBV6-3 | . | . | TGTGCCAGCAGTTATTCTCCGAGGGACACTAGCTATGGCTACACCTTC | CASSYSPRDTSYGYTF
TRBJ1-2 | TRBV7-9 | . | . | TGTGCCAGCAGCTTAGCTCGGTTCCAATTCTATGGCTACACCTTC | CASSLARFQFYGYTF
TRBJ1-2 | TRBV5-1 | . | . | TGCGCCAGCAGCTCCGGACAGAACTATGGCTACACCTTC | CASSSGQNYGYTF
TRBJ1-5 | TRBV9 | . | . | TGTGCCAGCAGCGTAGTAAGGGGATATAGCAATCAGCCCCAGCATTTT | CASSVVRGYSNQPQHF
TRBJ2-1 | TRBV28 | . | TRBD2 | TGTGCCAGCAGACCTCCGGGACTAGCGGGGGGCCTGGATGAGCAGTTCTTC | CASRPPGLAGGLDEQFF
TRBJ2-1 | TRBV29-1 | . | . | TGCAGCGTTGAAGAGGGGGGTAGCTCCTACAATGAGCAGTTCTTC | CSVEEGGSSYNEQFF
TRBJ1-2 | TRBV7-9 | . | TRBD1 | TGTGCCAGCAGCTTAACGACAGGGTGGGGCTATGGCTACACCTTC | CASSLTTGWGYGYTF
TRBJ1-4 | TRBV2 | . | . | TGTGCCAGCAGTGAAGGGCAGGGGAGGGCTGAAAAACTGTTTTTT | CASSEGQGRAEKLFF
TRBJ2-2 | TRBV25-1 | . | TRBD1 | TGTGCCAGCAGACAGGGGGCGGCCGGGGAGCTGTTTTTT | CASRQGAAGELFF
TRBJ2-2 | TRBV18 | . | TRBD2 | TGTGCCAGCTCACCGGTTGGGACTATAAACACCGGGGAGCTGTTTTTT | CASSPVGTINTGELFF
TRBJ1-2 | TRBV3-1/TRBV3-2 | . | . | TGTGCCAGCAGCCGGAGGGCCGAGCCGGGCCTCTATGGCTACACCTTC | CASSRRAEPGLYGYTF
TRBJ1-6 | TRBV27 | . | . | TGTGCCAGCAGTCCGGGACTGTCCCAGTATAATTCACCCCTCCACTTT | CASSPGLSQYNSPLHF
TRBJ2-7 | TRBV11-2 | . | . | TGTGCCAGCAGTTGGGTCAGGGAATCCTACGAGCAGTACTTC | CASSWVRESYEQYF
TRBJ2-5 | TRBV7-6 | . | . | TGTGCCAGCAGCTTAGATACTAGCTCGAAGACCCAGTACTTC | CASSLDTSSKTQYF
TRBJ1-2 | TRBV12-3/TRBV12-4 | . | . | TGTGCCAGCAGTTTAGGCGACTTATATGGCTACACCTTC | CASSLGDLYGYTF
TRBJ2-5 | TRBV5-6 | . | TRBD1 | TGTGCCAGCAGCCTTACCCAGGGGGCGAACCAAGAGACCCAGTACTTC | CASSLTQGANQETQYF
TRBJ1-1 | TRBV28 | . | . | TGTGCCAGCAGTTTGAGCACTGAAGCTTTCTTT | CASSLSTEAFF
TRBJ1-5 | TRBV12-3/TRBV12-4 | . | . | TGTGCCAGCCGGGACTCCTCGAGTCAGCCCCAGCATTTT | CASRDSSSQPQHF
TRBJ1-3 | TRBV7-8 | . | TRBD1 | TGTGCCAGCAGCCTAGGGACAGTCGGAAACACCATATATTTT | CASSLGTVGNTIYF
TRBJ1-5 | TRBV5-5 | . | . | TGTGCCAGCAGCTTGGGGCAGGGATTAAAGGGGCATCCCCAGCATTTT | CASSLGQGLKGHPQHF
TRBJ1-5 | TRBV6-5 | . | . | TGTGCCACCTCCCTGGGGAGATCTCAGCCCCAGCATTTT | CATSLGRSQPQHF
TRBJ1-2 | TRBV7-2 | . | TRBD1 | TGTGCCAGCAGCTCGGGACAGGGCTATGGCTACACCTTC | CASSSGQGYGYTF
TRBJ2-5 | TRBV5-1 | . | . | TGCGCCAGCAGCTTGGCCGGGGGGCCGGGCGAAGAGACCCAGTACTTC | CASSLAGGPGEETQYF